This entry lists 2 T cell receptor beta chains sequenced from one sample in a study of tumor-infiltrating lymphocytes in primary liver carcinoma. Unsorted whole blood yielded the blood RNA, and germline DNA was also extracted. Constant-region priming of about 0.5 ug total RNA yielded TCR beta cDNA. TCR beta libraries came from three nested multiplex PCR rounds using slightly modified ARM-PCR. TRBV1-TRBV30 forward primers paired with a C-beta reverse primer were used in the first two PCR rounds, which ran approximately 11 cycles each. TCRdb processed the multiplex PCR reads anew with MiXCR; each CDR3 protein has one entry. The sample yields 300,000 to 400,000 distinct CDR3 sequences, about 62% seen once. Sequenced input: peripheral blood. Every receptor here comes from a man aged 35 to 55 with primary liver carcinoma and hepatitis B virus infection.

Worth noting for this clonotype: The CDR3 does not close with the conserved phenylalanine or tryptophan, likely indicating a read error. The chain combines TRBV11-3 with TRBJ2-7, with D possibly called TRBD1 or TRBD2 (5 bases each). This CDR3 is 14 amino acids long. Germline V gene data show CDR1 as SGHNT and CDR2 as YENEEA. Trimming removed 5 bases from V and 0 bases from J, with 11 bases in between. Here the CDR3 DNA reads TGTGCCAGCAGCCCTAGGGACGGCTCCTACGAGCAGTACTTA. This translates into CASSPRDGSYEQYL.

J is TRBJ2-3 and V is TRBV29-1; TRBD1 matches 10 bases. V shed 4 bases, J shed 12 bases, and the junction held 7 bases outside the gene matches. The V gene's germline CDR1 is SQVTM and CDR2 ANQGSEA. The CDR3 loop spans 12 amino acids. The DNA for the CDR3 is TGCAGCGTTGCAACAGGGACAGGGGTACAGTATTTT. Translated: CSVATGTGVQYF.